The clone carrying this T cell receptor beta chain was observed a few times. It was RNA transcripts that yielded the amplified TCR beta CDR3 regions. Using the HTBI primer set, a first-round RT-PCR was run on the TCR CDR3. TCRdb reprocessed the multiplex PCR reads with MiXCR, giving one entry per CDR3 protein. Of about 460,000 distinct CDR3 sequences listed, approximately 23% are singletons. This CDR3 has 14 amino acids. V dropped 4 bases and J dropped 5; count of bases not matched to a gene: 6. The germline CDR1 and CDR2 sequences are SGHRS and YFSETQ. The data originate from a study of T cells in Graves' hyperthyroidism and ophthalmopathy. In the study overall: Peripheral blood was collected at initial diagnosis, before any treatment.

Patients showing uncontrolled infection, other autoimmune disease, pregnancy or lactation were ineligible. Sequences were obtained from blood. The chain combines TRBV5-1 with TRBJ1-1; TRBD1 matches 9 bases. The source is a woman in her 70s with Graves' ophthalmopathy. The CDR3 protein is CASSPGDRATEAFF. DNA for the CDR3: TGCGCCAGCAGCCCAGGGGACAGGGCAACTGAAGCTTTCTTT.